The clone carrying this TCR beta chain was seen many times. Its target is not known. These data belong to a study of identical twins. Per germline, CDR1 SGHDT and CDR2 YYEEEE. V was pared by 2 bases and J by 5 bases, with 20 bases between. This CDR3 has 16 residues. Study-level findings and limits: A cross-sectional statistical analysis, not follow-up of the same donors, supported the conclusions. Abundant beta clonotypes from cord blood had fewer insertions, unlike memory repertoires, which showed none. Invariant MAIT and iNKT cells may have partly biased zero-insertion analyses.

From the 5' RACE reads, TCRdb called clonotypes with MiXCR, one entry per CDR3 protein. The sample contains approximately 700,000 distinct CDR3 sequences, around 6% of which appear only once. The chain has TRBV5-6 and TRBJ2-7, with D tentatively TRBD1 (6 bases). This TCR derives from a man aged 18-30 years in good health. The source material was naive T cells sorted from blood. The CDR3 coding sequence is TGTGCCAGCAGCTTCCGGGACACAATTTTCGGCAACGAGCAGTACTTC. This sequence encodes CASSFRDTIFGNEQYF.